The source of this T cell receptor beta chain is a study of blood T cell repertoires in COVID-19 (TCRdb year 2020). Context from the whole study: Samples from collaborators originated in the United States, Italy and Spain and spanned both the acute and convalescent phases of COVID-19. The material from the prospective study consisted of cDNA or gDNA derived from T cells, B-cell-depleted T cells, or PBMCs. The repertoires were released in a freely available public database meant as a resource for research on the immune response to SARS-CoV-2. Deeply sampled blood TCRbeta repertoires from subjects exposed to, actively infected with, or recovered from COVID-19 were included in the dataset. The samples were drawn from two sources: the first 160 participants of the ongoing ImmuneRACE study, and 1,254 subjects contributed by 6 global collaborators. Sample metadata almost always included a de-identified subject ID, COVID-19 status, age in years and sex. Where available, HLA class I and class II types were taken from metadata supplied by the sample provider and were not determined by assay-based typing. On the study overall, not on this receptor specifically: The quantity of clinical and demographic metadata differed by source and by participant and was supplied without curation.

For this chain, trimming is 4 bases at the V end and 7 bases at the J end, and the number of junction bases without a gene match is 9. The CDR3 goes from the cysteine to the phenylalanine over 14 residues. Only the CDR3 DNA is retained, 42 bases long and in frame from the first base. Based on the germline V gene (reference sequence), the CDR1 and CDR2 sequences are MNHEY and SMNVEV. TCRbeta CDR3 regions were amplified from genomic DNA by means of the immunoSEQ Assay, a bias-controlled multiplex PCR. Per the source publication's procedure: Within the assay, amplification of reference gene primers was used to estimate how many nucleated cells each sample contained. Sequence reads were collapsed and filtered to measure the absolute abundance of every unique TCRbeta CDR3 rearrangement. For each sample, productive Simpson clonality was calculated as the square root of Simpson's diversity index across productive rearrangements. In its TCRdb copy, this immuneACCESS table keeps in-frame sequences only and misses some clones. Where compared with another copy, unresolved V genes explain less than half of these, and the others have no known cause. D and trimming come from the DNA, and the V and J calls and clone size come from that table. The sample contains approximately 58,000 clones, more than 80% of them found a single time. 30% to 40% of the sample lies in the top ten.

Notes on this clone: No cognate antigen has been identified for it. No qualities accompany the bases; no much larger clone lies one base away.

At one collaborating source in Seattle, patients were enrolled during active infection and were followed longitudinally through the course of disease. Whole blood was collected in K2EDTA tubes by collaborating institutions according to the institutions' own protocols. Collaborator samples were shipped for TCRbeta analysis as frozen whole blood, isolated PBMCs, or DNA extracted from either sample type. This TCR was recovered from a man aged 55 to 70 with COVID-19, enrolled during active disease. Sequencing was done on a sample of peripheral blood. The sequence joins TRBV27 to TRBJ2-7; TRBD1 agrees with 8 junctional bases. The nucleotide sequence reads as follows: TGTGCCAGCAGTTCCCGTGACAGGGGTAAGGAGCAGTACTTC. It codes for CASSSRDRGKEQYF.